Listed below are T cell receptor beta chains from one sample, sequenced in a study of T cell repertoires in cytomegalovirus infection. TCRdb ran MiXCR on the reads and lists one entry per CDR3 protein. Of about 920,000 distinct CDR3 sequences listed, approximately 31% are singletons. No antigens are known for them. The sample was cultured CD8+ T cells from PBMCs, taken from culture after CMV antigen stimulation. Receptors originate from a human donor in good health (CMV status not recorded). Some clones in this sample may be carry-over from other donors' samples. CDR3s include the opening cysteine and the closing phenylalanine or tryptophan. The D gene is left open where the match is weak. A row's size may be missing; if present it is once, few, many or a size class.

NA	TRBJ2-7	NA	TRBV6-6	TGTACCAGCAGCAGCCTTCCCTACTACGAGCAGTACTTC	CTSSSLPYYEQYF
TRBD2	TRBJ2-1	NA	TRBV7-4	TGTGCCAGCAGCTCTCTAGCGGGGGGGCCTGGGAATGAGCAGTTCTTC	CASSSLAGGPGNEQFF
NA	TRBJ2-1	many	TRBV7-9	TGTGCCAGCAGTTATGGACAGCTGCAGTTCTTC	CASSYGQLQFF
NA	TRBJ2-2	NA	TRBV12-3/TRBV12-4	TGTGCCAGCAGTTTTGTAATTAGCGGGAACACCGGGGAGCTGTTTTTT	CASSFVISGNTGELFF
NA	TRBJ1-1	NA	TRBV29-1	TGCAGCGTTGTCGAGGGGACTGAAGCTTTCTTT	CSVVEGTEAFF
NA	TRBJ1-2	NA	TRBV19	TGTGCCAGTACCTCAATATTACAGGGCCTTATCGACTACACCTTC	CASTSILQGLIDYTF
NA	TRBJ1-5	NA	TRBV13	TGTGCCAGCAGCGCAGGTACGAATCAGCCCCAGCATTTT	CASSAGTNQPQHF
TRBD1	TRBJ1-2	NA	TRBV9	TGTGCCAGCAGCGGACAGGGCCCGGATTTTCCCAGCTATGGCTACACCTTC	CASSGQGPDFPSYGYTF
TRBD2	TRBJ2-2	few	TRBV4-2	TGTGCCAGCAGCCAAGAAGTAGGTGGGCTAGCGGGGACCGGGGAGCTGTTTTTT	CASSQEVGGLAGTGELFF
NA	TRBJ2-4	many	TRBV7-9	TGTGCCAGCAGCCCGGGACCCTTAGCCAAAAACATTCAGTACTTC	CASSPGPLAKNIQYF
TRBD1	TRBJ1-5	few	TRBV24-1	TGTGCCACCAGTGGCCCTCAGGGGGAAAGCAATCAGCCCCAGCATTTT	CATSGPQGESNQPQHF
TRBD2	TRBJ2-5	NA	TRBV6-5	TGTGCCAGCAGCGGGTGGACTAGCGGATATCAAGAGACCCAGTACTTC	CASSGWTSGYQETQYF
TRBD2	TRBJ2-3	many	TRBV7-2	TGTGCCAGCGGAAATTTAGCGGGGACCTACACAGATACGCAGTATTTT	CASGNLAGTYTDTQYF
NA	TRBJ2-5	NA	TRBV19	TGTGCCAGTAGTATAGGCCTAGCAGAGACCCAGTACTTC	CASSIGLAETQYF
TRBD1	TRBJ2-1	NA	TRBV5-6	TGTGCCAGCAGCTTGAGGACAGGGGCCTTTGAGCAGTTCTTC	CASSLRTGAFEQFF
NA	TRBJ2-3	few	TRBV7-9	TGTGCCAGCAGCTTAGTTCCCGAGGTTAGCACAGATACGCAGTATTTT	CASSLVPEVSTDTQYF
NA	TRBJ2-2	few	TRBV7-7	TGTGCTAGCAGCTTAACCCAAATGGGATACACCGGGGAGCTGTTTTTT	CASSLTQMGYTGELFF
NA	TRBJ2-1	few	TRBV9	TGTGCCAGCAGCGTGGCGCGGGGATCCGGAGATGAGCAGTTCTTC	CASSVARGSGDEQFF
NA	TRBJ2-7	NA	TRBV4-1	TGCGCCAGCAGCCATTACAAGGGCGGTTACGAGCAGTACTTC	CASSHYKGGYEQYF
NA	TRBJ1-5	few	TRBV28	TGTGCCAGCACCCCATTGGAGGTAATCAATCCCCAGCATTTT	CASTPLEVINPQHF
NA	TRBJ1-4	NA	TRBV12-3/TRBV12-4	TGTGCCAGCAGTTTTTATGGGGCCGAGGAAAAACTGTTTTTT	CASSFYGAEEKLFF
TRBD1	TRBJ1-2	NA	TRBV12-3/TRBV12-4	TGTTCCAGCAGTCCGGGACAGCCGGCCGTCTATGGCTACACCTTC	CSSSPGQPAVYGYTF
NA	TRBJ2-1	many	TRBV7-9	TGTGCCAGCAGTCTAGGACAGTTATACAATGAGCAGTTCTTC	CASSLGQLYNEQFF
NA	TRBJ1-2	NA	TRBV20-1	TGCAGTGCTCCCCGGGATTATGGCTACACCTTC	CSAPRDYGYTF
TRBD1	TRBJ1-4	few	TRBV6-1	TGTGCCAGCAGTGATTATTGGGGACAGCGTGAAAAACTGTTTTTT	CASSDYWGQREKLFF
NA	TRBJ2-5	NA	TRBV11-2	TGTGCCAGCAGCTTCCCAGGGGATAATCAAGAGACCCAGTACTTC	CASSFPGDNQETQYF
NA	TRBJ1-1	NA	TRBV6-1	TGTGCCAGCAGTGAAGCGGGTGTGGTGAACACTGAAGCTTTCTTT	CASSEAGVVNTEAFF
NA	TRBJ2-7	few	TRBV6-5	TGTGCCAGCAGTTACCAGGGTTTCGACGAGCAGTACTTC	CASSYQGFDEQYF
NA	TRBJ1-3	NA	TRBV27	TGTGCCAGCAGTCTATCAATCGCCTCTGGAAACACCATATATTTT	CASSLSIASGNTIYF
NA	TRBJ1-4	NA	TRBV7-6	TGTGCCAGCAGCGGAGGGAGGGAAAAACTGTTTTTT	CASSGGREKLFF
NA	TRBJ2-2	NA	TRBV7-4	TGTGCCAGCAGCCACCCTTTGGACGGGACACCGGACACCGGGGAGCTGTTTTTT	CASSHPLDGTPDTGELFF
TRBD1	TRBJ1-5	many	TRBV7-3	TGTGCCAGCAGCCGAACAGGGGGCGGCAATCAGCCCCAGCATTTT	CASSRTGGGNQPQHF
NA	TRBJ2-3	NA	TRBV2	TGTGCCAGCAGCGACAGGGTCGGGGGAACAGATACGCAGTATTTT	CASSDRVGGTDTQYF
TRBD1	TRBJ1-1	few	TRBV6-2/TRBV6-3	TGTGCCAGCAGTCAGGACAGGCCCCGGGCTGAAGCTTTCTTT	CASSQDRPRAEAFF
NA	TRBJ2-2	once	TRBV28	TGTGCCAGCAGTTTATACAGGGTCCCCGGGGAGCTGTTTTTT	CASSLYRVPGELFF
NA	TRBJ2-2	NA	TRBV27	TGTGCCAGCAGTTTATCCAAAGGGGCCAGGAACACCGGGGAGCTGTTTTTT	CASSLSKGARNTGELFF
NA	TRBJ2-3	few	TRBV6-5	TGTGCCAGCAGTGATCTAGCAGGAGATACGCAGTATTTT	CASSDLAGDTQYF
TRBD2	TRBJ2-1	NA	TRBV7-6	TGTGCCAGCAGCTCACCGGGACTAGCGAGGGTATTAGTAGGGGATGAGCAGTTCTTC	CASSSPGLARVLVGDEQFF
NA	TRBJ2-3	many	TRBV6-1	TGTGCCAGCACCGATGGGTTTTACACAGATACGCAGTATTTT	CASTDGFYTDTQYF
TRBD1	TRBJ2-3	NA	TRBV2	TGTGCCAGCAGTGAAGTTCCTCTGACGACGACAGGGGCGAGCACAGATACGCAGTATTTT	CASSEVPLTTTGASTDTQYF
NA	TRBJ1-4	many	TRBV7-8	TGTGCCAGCAGCCCCCCCGGGGGAAGAAGAGAAAAACTGTTTTTT	CASSPPGGRREKLFF
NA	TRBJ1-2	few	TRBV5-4	TGTGCCAGCAGCTTGGAGTTGGGGGCCCAAGGCTACACCTTC	CASSLELGAQGYTF
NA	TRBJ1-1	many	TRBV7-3	TGTGCCAGCAGCTTAAGCGGGGACGTCGTTGACACTGAAGCTTTCTTT	CASSLSGDVVDTEAFF
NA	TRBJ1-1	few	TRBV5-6	TGTGCCAGCAGGATACAGGCCCATAACACTGAAGCTTTCTTT	CASRIQAHNTEAFF
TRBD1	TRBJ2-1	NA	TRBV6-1	TGTGCCAGCAGTGTGGACAGGGGAGTAGAGAATGAGCAGTTCTTC	CASSVDRGVENEQFF
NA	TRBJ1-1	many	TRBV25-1	TGTGCCAGCAGTGAATACAGACAGAACACTGAAGCTTTCTTT	CASSEYRQNTEAFF
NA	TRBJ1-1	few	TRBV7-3	TGTGCCAGCAGCCCTCTAGTAGGGATTAACACTGAAGCTTTCTTT	CASSPLVGINTEAFF
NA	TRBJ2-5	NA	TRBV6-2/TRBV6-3	TGTGCCAGCAGTTACGGGACGGGGAAGGAGACCCAGTACTTC	CASSYGTGKETQYF
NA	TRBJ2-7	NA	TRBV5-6	TGTGCCAGCAGCTGCGAGGACAGAGACTACGAGCAGTACTTC	CASSCEDRDYEQYF
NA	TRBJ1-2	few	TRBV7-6	TGTGCCAGCAGCTTAGCGGTGGGAGTCGATGGCTACACCTTC	CASSLAVGVDGYTF
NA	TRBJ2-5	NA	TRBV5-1	TGCGCCAGCAGCTTGGGCAGCCTGGGCCAAGAGACCCAGTACTTC	CASSLGSLGQETQYF
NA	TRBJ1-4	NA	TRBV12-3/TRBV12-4	TGTGCCAGCAGCTTTATCCTAGGAACTAATGAAAAACTGTTTTTT	CASSFILGTNEKLFF
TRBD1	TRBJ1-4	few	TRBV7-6	TGTGCCAGCAGCCCGCGGACAGGGGGAAGAGAAAAACTGTTTTTT	CASSPRTGGREKLFF
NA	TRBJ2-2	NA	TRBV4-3	TGCGCCAGCAGCCAAGACCGAGCAAGGGCCGGGGAGCTGTTTTTT	CASSQDRARAGELFF
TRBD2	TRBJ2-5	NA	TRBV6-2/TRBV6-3	TGTGCCACAGATGGTCTCCAGCGGGGGGTCCAAGAGACCCAGTACTTT	CATDGLQRGVQETQYF
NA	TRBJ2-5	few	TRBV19	TGTGCCAGTAGTATAGATTGGGTGGGCTGGAGCTATTCGGAAGAGACCCAGTACTTC	CASSIDWVGWSYSEETQYF
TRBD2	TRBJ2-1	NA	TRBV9	TGTGCCAGCAGCGAGGGGACTAGCGGGGGACTCAATGAGCAGTTCTTC	CASSEGTSGGLNEQFF